The clone carrying this T cell receptor beta chain was observed at least ten times. The sample is drawn from a study of identical twins. TCRdb reanalysed the 5' RACE reads using MiXCR and keeps one entry per CDR3 protein. Here the sample spans about 160,000 distinct CDR3 sequences, approximately 3.5% being singletons. This TCR derives from a man younger than 35 in good health. Sequenced sample: memory T cells sorted from blood.

CDR3 in DNA: TGCAGTGCTAGCGGGAGGGCGAACACAGATACGCAGTATTTT. It specifies CSASGRANTDTQYF. The rearrangement joins TRBV20-1 to TRBJ2-3; 8 bases line up with TRBD2. Germline V CDR1 and CDR2: DFQATT, SNEGSKA (reference sequence). The V gene end was trimmed by 3 bases and the J gene end by 2 bases; junction bases not matched to a gene: 4. The CDR3 has 14 amino acids.